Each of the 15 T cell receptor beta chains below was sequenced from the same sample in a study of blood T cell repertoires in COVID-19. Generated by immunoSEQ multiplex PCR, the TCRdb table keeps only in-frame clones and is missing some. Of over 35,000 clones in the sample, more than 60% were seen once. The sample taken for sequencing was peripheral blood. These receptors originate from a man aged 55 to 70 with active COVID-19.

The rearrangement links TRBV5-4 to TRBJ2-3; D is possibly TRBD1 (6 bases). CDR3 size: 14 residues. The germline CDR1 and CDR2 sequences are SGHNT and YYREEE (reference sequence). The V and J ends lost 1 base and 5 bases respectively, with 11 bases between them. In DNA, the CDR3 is TGTGCCAGCAGCTTGTTCCAGGGGAGAGATACGCAGTATTTT. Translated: CASSLFQGRDTQYF.

The CDR3 DNA reads TGTGCCAGCGGGACAGCCTATGATCAGCCCCAGCATTTT. Its protein is CASGTAYDQPQHF. The chain uses TRBV6-5 and TRBJ1-5; 7 nucleotides match TRBD1. V lost 8 bases, J lost 5 bases, and 6 bases stayed unmatched. The CDR3 runs 13 residues. Per germline, CDR1 MNHEY and CDR2 SVGAGI.

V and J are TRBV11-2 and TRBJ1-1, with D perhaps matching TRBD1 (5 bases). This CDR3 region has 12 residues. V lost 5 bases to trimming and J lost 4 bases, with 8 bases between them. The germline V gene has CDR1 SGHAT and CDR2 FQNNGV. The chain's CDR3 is CASSVTVTEAFF. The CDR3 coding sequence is TGTGCCAGCAGCGTGACAGTCACTGAAGCTTTCTTT.

CDR3 amino acids: CASSFAGTSGGIGNEQFF. The CDR3 bases are TGTGCCAGCAGCTTCGCCGGGACTAGCGGAGGAATTGGGAATGAGCAGTTCTTC. The rearrangement uses TRBV6-2 or TRBV6-3 and TRBJ2-1, with TRBD2 identical over 11 bases. CDR1 and CDR2 from the germline V gene are MNHEY and SVGEGT. V shed 6 bases and J 7 bases; nucleotides not matched to a gene: 17. This CDR3 region has 18 residues.

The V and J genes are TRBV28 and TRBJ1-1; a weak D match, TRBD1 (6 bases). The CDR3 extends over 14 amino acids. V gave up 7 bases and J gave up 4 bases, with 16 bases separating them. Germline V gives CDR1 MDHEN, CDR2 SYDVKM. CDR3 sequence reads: CASIGGAQFTEAFF. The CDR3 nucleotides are TGTGCCAGCATTGGGGGGGCTCAATTCACTGAAGCTTTCTTT.

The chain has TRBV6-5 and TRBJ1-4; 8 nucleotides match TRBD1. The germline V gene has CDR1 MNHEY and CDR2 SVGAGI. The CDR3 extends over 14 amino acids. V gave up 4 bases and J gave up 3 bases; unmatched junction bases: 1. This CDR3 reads CASSWDRSNEKLFF. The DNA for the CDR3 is TGTGCCAGCAGTTGGGACAGGTCTAATGAAAAACTGTTTTTT.

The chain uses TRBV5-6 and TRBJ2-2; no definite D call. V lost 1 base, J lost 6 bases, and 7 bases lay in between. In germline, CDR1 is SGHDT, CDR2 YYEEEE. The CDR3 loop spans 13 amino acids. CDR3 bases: TGTGCCAGCAGCTTGCCGGTCGCCGGGGAGCTGTTTTTT. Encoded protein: CASSLPVAGELFF. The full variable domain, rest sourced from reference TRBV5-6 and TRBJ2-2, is DAGVTQSPTHLIKTRGQQVTLRCSPKSGHDTVSWYQQALGQGPQFIFQYYEEEERQRGNFPDRFSGHQFPNYSSELNVNALLLGDSALYLCASSLPVAGELFFGEGSRLTVL.

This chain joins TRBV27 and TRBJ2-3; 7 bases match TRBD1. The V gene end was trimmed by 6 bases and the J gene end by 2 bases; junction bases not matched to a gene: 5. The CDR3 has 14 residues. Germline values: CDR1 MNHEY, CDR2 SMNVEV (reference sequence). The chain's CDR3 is CASRRQGVTDTQYF. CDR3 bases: TGTGCCAGCAGACGACAGGGTGTCACAGATACGCAGTATTTT.

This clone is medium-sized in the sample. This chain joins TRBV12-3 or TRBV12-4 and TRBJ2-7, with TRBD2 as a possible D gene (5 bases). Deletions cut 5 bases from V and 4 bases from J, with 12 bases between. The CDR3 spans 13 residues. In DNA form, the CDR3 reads TGTGCCAGCAGTCCACCCCCGGGGTACGAGCAGTACTTC. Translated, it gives CASSPPPGYEQYF.

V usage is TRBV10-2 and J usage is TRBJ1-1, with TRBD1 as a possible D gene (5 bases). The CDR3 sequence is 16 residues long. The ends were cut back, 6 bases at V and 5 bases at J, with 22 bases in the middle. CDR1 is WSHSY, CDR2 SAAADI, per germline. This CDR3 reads CASREIPGRGGTEAFF. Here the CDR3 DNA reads TGCGCCAGCAGGGAGATCCCAGGAAGGGGAGGAACTGAAGCTTTCTTT.

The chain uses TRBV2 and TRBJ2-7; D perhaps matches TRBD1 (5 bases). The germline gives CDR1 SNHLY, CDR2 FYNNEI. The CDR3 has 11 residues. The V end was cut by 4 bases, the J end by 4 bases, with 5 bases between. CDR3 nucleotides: TGTGCCAGCAGTGGACAGTACGAGCAGTACTTC. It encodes CASSGQYEQYF.

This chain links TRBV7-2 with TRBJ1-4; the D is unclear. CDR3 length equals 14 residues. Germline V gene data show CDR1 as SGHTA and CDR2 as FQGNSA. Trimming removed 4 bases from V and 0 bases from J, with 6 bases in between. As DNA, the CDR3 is TGTGCCAGCAGCTCCCGAGCAACTAATGAAAAACTGTTTTTT. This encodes CASSSRATNEKLFF.

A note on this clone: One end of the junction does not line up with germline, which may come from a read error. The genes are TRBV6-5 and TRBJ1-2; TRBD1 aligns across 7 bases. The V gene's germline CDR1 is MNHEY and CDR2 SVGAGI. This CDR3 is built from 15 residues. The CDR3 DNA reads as TGTGCCAGCAGTAACTCCCGACAGGGTAACTATGGCTACACCTTC. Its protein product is CASSNSRQGNYGYTF.

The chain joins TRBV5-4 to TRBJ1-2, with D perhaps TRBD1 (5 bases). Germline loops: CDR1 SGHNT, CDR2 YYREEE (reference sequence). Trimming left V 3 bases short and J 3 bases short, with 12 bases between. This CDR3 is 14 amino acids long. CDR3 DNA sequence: TGTGCCAGCAGCTCGGGGGGTTTGGACTATGGCTACACCTTC. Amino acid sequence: CASSSGGLDYGYTF. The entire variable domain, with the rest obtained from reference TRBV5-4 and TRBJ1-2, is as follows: ETGVTQSPTHLIKTRGQQVTLRCSSQSGHNTVSWYQQALGQGPQFIFQYYREEENGRGNFPPRFSGLQFPNYSSELNVNALELDDSALYLCASSSGGLDYGYTFGSGTRLTVV.

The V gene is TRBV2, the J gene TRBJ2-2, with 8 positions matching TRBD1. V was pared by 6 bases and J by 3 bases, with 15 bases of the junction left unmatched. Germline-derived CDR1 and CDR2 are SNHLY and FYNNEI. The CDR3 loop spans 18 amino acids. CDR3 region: CASSERLRTGQDTGELFF. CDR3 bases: TGTGCCAGCAGCGAACGGCTCCGGACAGGGCAGGACACCGGGGAGCTGTTTTTT.